This T cell receptor beta chain stems from a study of cytomegalovirus exposure and HLA in healthy donors. The study's findings and limits: Beyond CMV serostatus, there was no information to go on about immune exposure. Presence/absence analysis assumed near-uniform sequencing depth across donors. In most subjects, TCR beta sequences reportedly gave accurate predictions of HLA-A and HLA-B alleles.

The CDR3 totals 15 residues. The V and J ends lost 6 bases and 4 bases, in that order; junction bases with no gene match: 7. Germline V lookup: CDR1 SNHLY, CDR2 FYNNEI. Amplification used 60 Vbeta primers and 13 Jbeta primers. Method: immunoSEQ multiplex PCR; TCRdb's copy keeps in-frame clones and lacks some. The sample records around 170,000 clones, roughly 70% being singletons. Worth noting for this clone: Its antigen is undetermined.

This TCR was recovered from a girl between 10 and 17 years old in good health and CMV-seronegative. The sample comprised PBMCs. The chain links TRBV2 to TRBJ1-5; 9 bases line up with TRBD1. The CDR3 region is CASSKWDRDNQPQHF. In DNA form, the CDR3 reads TGTGCCAGCAGCAAGTGGGACAGGGATAATCAGCCCCAGCATTTT.